This TCR beta chain is drawn from a study of CD8 T cells in ankylosing spondylitis. One entry per CDR3 protein results from TCRdb running MiXCR on the 5' RACE reads. This table holds 400,000 or so distinct CDR3 sequences, roughly 25% found once. As regards this clonotype: The antigen is undetermined.

Germline V gene sequence: CDR1 SEHNR, CDR2 FQNEAQ (reference sequence). The CDR3 covers 14 residues. Trimming cost V 4 bases and J 7 bases, with 11 bases left between them. Whole-study findings and limits: Reportedly, significant enrichment of disease-linked clones occurred in matched ankylosing spondylitis synovial fluid. A CD8+ phenotype characterized the disease-linked clones, which were relatively rare in peripheral blood. Some motif variants had been reported before (in reactive arthritis synovial fluid and blood). Ankylosing spondylitis blood appeared to be characterized by a TCR beta motif of 7 to 9 highly homologous variants.

The receptor's source is a male donor with ankylosing spondylitis. Sequencing was done on a sample of blood, either unsorted or a sorted T cell fraction (not recorded which). The chain recombines TRBV7-9 with TRBJ1-6; D may be TRBD1 (6 bases). The chain's CDR3 is CASSYQGNNSPLHF. Here the CDR3 DNA reads TGTGCCAGCAGCTACCAGGGGAACAATTCACCCCTCCACTTT.